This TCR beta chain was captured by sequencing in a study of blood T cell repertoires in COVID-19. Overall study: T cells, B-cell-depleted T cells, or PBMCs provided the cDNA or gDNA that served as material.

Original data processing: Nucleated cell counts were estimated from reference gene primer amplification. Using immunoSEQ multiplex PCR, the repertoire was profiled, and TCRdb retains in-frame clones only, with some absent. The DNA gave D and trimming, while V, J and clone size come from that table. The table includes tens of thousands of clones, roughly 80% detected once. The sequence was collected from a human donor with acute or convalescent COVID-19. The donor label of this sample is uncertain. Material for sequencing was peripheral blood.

CDR3 sequence reads: CASSRTVEKLFF. In DNA form, the CDR3 reads TGTGCCAGCAGCAGGACAGTTGAAAAACTGTTTTTT. The chain couples TRBV7-9 to TRBJ1-4; maybe TRBD1 (6 bases). This CDR3 contains 12 residues. Germline V gives CDR1 SEHNR, CDR2 FQNEAQ (reference sequence). V gave up 5 bases and J gave up 7 bases, with 8 bases separating them.